What follows describes a single T cell receptor (beta chain). What it binds is unknown. This CDR3 contains 15 residues. V shed 1 base and J 1 base; nucleotides not matched to a gene: 4. From germline, CDR1 is SEHNR and CDR2 FQNEAQ (reference sequence). These data originate in a study of post-analysis software for immune sequencing data. Across the study: As for disease course, relapsing-remitting, secondary progressive and progressive-relapsing multiple sclerosis were all included.

The TCR beta cDNA libraries contained unique molecular identifiers. T cells numbering about 0.85 to 10 million yielded 450,000 to 500,000 cDNA molecules. TCRdb reprocessed the PCR reads via MiXCR and lists one record per CDR3 protein. The profile shows 400,000 to 500,000 distinct CDR3 sequences, approximately 39% of them singletons. Whole-study results and caveats: Batch-matched samples strongly co-clustered by F measure. A significant reduction in normalized Chao1 diversity was observed in multiple sclerosis patients versus controls. There were five or six TRBV segments more frequent in patients than controls, and TRBV5-6, TRBV5-1 and TRBV20-1 were among them.

This rearrangement joins TRBV7-9 to TRBJ2-7; 7 nucleotides match TRBD2. The source of this sequence is a girl aged 2 to 10 with multiple sclerosis. The sample comprised blood. CDR3 residues: CASSLESSGSYEQYF. CDR3 in DNA: TGTGCCAGCAGCTTAGAGTCTAGCGGTTCCTACGAGCAGTACTTC.